This T cell receptor beta chain was captured in a study of glioma-infiltrating T cells after dendritic cell vaccination. Sequenced by immunoSEQ multiplex PCR; TCRdb stores in-frame clones only, minus some. Of 80,000 to 95,000 clones listed, roughly 85% are singletons. CDR1 is SEHNR and CDR2 is FQNEAQ in the germline V gene (reference sequence). Trimming took 2 bases from V and 6 from J, leaving 16 bases between them. CDR3 size: 15 residues. The time point here: after dendritic cell vaccination, including at tumor progression/relapse. PBMC sampling occurred before vaccination, two weeks after the third dose, and at progression.

The rearrangement links TRBV7-9 to TRBJ1-1, with a tentative D call TRBD1 (6 bases). Source: blood, taken after dendritic cell vaccination. The clonotype was recovered from a human donor with glioblastoma. The CDR3 DNA is TGTGCCAGCAGCTTACGAGCAGGGGCCCACGCTGAAGCTTTCTTT. Its translation is CASSLRAGAHAEAFF. Variable domain in full (rest from reference TRBV7-9 and TRBJ1-1): DTGVSQNPRHKITKRGQNVTFRCDPISEHNRLYWYRQTLGQGPEFLTYFQNEAQLEKSRLLSDRFSAERPKGSFSTLEIQRTEQGDSAMYLCASSLRAGAHAEAFFGQGTRLTVV.